These 14 T cell receptor beta chains originate from one sample sequenced in a study of cytomegalovirus exposure and HLA in healthy donors. TCRdb keeps only in-frame clones here, not all; method: immunoSEQ multiplex PCR. The data show over 100,000 clones, 88% seen once. Sequenced input: PBMCs. These receptors came from a woman younger than 30 in good health and CMV-seropositive.

The chain joins TRBV7-8 to TRBJ1-5, with unresolved D. CDR1 is SGHVS, CDR2 FQNEAQ, per germline. Trimming cost V 4 bases and J 7 bases, with 20 bases left between them. The length of the CDR3 is 16 residues. DNA of the CDR3: TGTGCCAGCAGCTCGTTCCAACACGGGGTTGTCCAGCCCCAGCATTTT. This gives the protein CASSSFQHGVVQPQHF.

This clone was recorded a few times. J is TRBJ2-3 and V is TRBV5-1, with D maybe TRBD2 (6 bases). Trimming removed 0 bases at V and 3 bases at J, with 11 bases between. The V gene's germline CDR1 is SGHRS and CDR2 YFSETQ. This CDR3 is 15 amino acids long. The CDR3 protein is CASSLVRGNTDTQYF. Here the CDR3 DNA reads TGCGCCAGCAGCTTGGTCCGGGGGAATACAGATACGCAGTATTTT.

The genes are TRBV15 and TRBJ2-7, with 9 bases that match TRBD1. With V trimmed by 0 bases and J by 4 bases, 4 bases remained unmatched. Germline values: CDR1 LNHNV, CDR2 YYDKDF (reference sequence). This CDR3 is built from 15 residues. The DNA of the CDR3 is TGTGCCACCAGCAGAGATCTCGGGACAGGGTACGAGCAGTACTTC. This codes for CATSRDLGTGYEQYF.

J is TRBJ1-1 and V is TRBV6-1; 8 bases are shared with TRBD1. The germline V gene encodes CDR1 MNHNS and CDR2 SASEGT. The CDR3 length is 15 residues. The junction had 6 bases not matched to a gene; V was cut back by 6 bases and J by 0 bases. The CDR3 DNA follows: TGTGCCAGCAGAACAGGGGGTGGTATGAACACTGAAGCTTTCTTT. Encoded protein: CASRTGGGMNTEAFF.

The DNA for the CDR3 is TGTGCCAGCAGTCCCGGGACTAGTTTGCAAGAGACCCAGTACTTC. Translating gives CASSPGTSLQETQYF. The rearrangement uses TRBV27 and TRBJ2-5, with 8 bases that match TRBD2. The CDR3 is 15 amino acids. The germline V gene encodes CDR1 MNHEY and CDR2 SMNVEV (reference sequence). Losses at the gene ends were 5 bases for V and 2 bases for J; bases not matched to a gene: 7.

The rearrangement links TRBV6-5 to TRBJ2-7; a possible D gene is TRBD1 (5 bases). Trimming took 2 bases from V and 2 from J, leaving 7 bases between them. Germline V gene sequence: CDR1 MNHEY, CDR2 SVGAGI. This CDR3 is 13 amino acids long. The CDR3 is CASSYDSAYEQYF. CDR3 DNA sequence: TGTGCCAGCAGTTACGACAGCGCCTACGAGCAGTACTTC.

The genes are TRBV19 and TRBJ1-5; D not certain. The germline V gene encodes CDR1 LNHDA and CDR2 SQIVND (reference sequence). Trimming took 5 bases from V and 0 from J, leaving 5 bases between them. The CDR3 sequence is 13 residues long. This chain's CDR3 is CASSSVSNQPQHF. The CDR3 DNA reads as TGTGCCAGTAGTTCGGTTAGCAATCAGCCCCAGCATTTT.

This clone was observed a few times. The chain uses TRBV5-1 and TRBJ2-3, with 12 nucleotides matching TRBD1. The CDR3 contains 16 residues. V dropped 3 bases and J dropped 6; count of bases not matched to a gene: 8. Germline CDR1 and CDR2: SGHRS and YFSETQ. The CDR3 spells CASSSGDRGPRDTQYF. The CDR3 DNA follows: TGCGCCAGCAGCTCGGGGGACAGGGGGCCTCGGGATACGCAGTATTTT. Looking up the rest from reference TRBV5-1 and TRBJ2-3 gives the full variable domain: KAGVTQTPRYLIKTRGQQVTLSCSPISGHRSVSWYQQTPGQGLQFLFEYFSETQRNKGNFPGRFSGRQFSNSRSEMNVSTLELGDSALYLCASSSGDRGPRDTQYFGPGTRLTVL.

The chain combines TRBV30 with TRBJ2-5; 10 nucleotides line up with TRBD2. CDR3 length equals 16 residues. In germline, CDR1 is GTSNPN, CDR2 SVGIG (reference sequence). The V and J ends lost 1 base and 8 bases, in that order; junction bases with no gene match: 13. The DNA for the CDR3 is TGTGCCTGGAGTGGGCTAGCGGGAGCCCGGCAAGTAACCCAGTACTTC. Protein product: CAWSGLAGARQVTQYF.

V is TRBV7-8 and J is TRBJ2-7, with TRBD1 matching 9 bases. Per the germline V gene, CDR1 is SGHVS and CDR2 is FQNEAQ. The ends lost 5 bases at V and 2 bases at J; junction bases unmatched: 13. The CDR3 is made up of 17 amino acids. Written as DNA, the CDR3 is TGTGCCAGCAGCATACGATTGCTGACAGGGGGGACCTACGAGCAGTACTTC. It specifies CASSIRLLTGGTYEQYF. Filled out from reference TRBV7-8 and TRBJ2-7, the complete variable domain reads GAGVSQSPRYKVAKRGQDVALRCDPISGHVSLFWYQQALGQGPEFLTYFQNEAQLDKSGLPSDRFFAERPEGSVSTLKIQRTQQEDSAVYLCASSIRLLTGGTYEQYFGPGTRLTVT.

This chain joins TRBV6-6 and TRBJ2-2; 7 nucleotides line up with TRBD1. This CDR3 has 16 residues. Trimming cost V 7 bases and J 1 base; bases outside gene matches: 9. Per germline, CDR1 MNHNY and CDR2 SVGAGI (reference sequence). The CDR3 sequence is CASTHPGTENTGELFF. Here the CDR3 DNA reads TGTGCCAGCACGCACCCTGGGACAGAGAACACCGGGGAGCTGTTTTTT.

In this sample, this clone turned up once. The genes are TRBV30 and TRBJ1-6, with a possible D match to TRBD1 (6 bases). Germline V gives CDR1 GTSNPN, CDR2 SVGIG (reference sequence). CDR3 length: 14 amino acids. Trimming took off 1 base at V and 9 bases at J, with 13 bases between the two ends. CDR3 residues: CAWSGGQSFSPLHF. Here the CDR3 DNA reads TGTGCCTGGAGTGGGGGACAAAGTTTTTCACCCCTCCACTTT.

This chain links TRBV30 with TRBJ2-1; 7 bases are shared with TRBD2. The J segment lost 9 bases and the V segment lost 4 bases, leaving 6 bases of the junction unmatched. Looked up from germline, CDR1 is GTSNPN and CDR2 is SVGIG (reference sequence). This CDR3 region has 12 residues. The CDR3 loop is CAWTASGGEQFF. In nucleotides, the CDR3 is TGTGCCTGGACAGCTTCGGGGGGTGAGCAGTTCTTC.

The rearrangement joins TRBV7-9 to TRBJ2-7; perhaps TRBD2 as D (6 bases). CDR3 length equals 16 residues. Germline V gene sequence: CDR1 SEHNR, CDR2 FQNEAQ (reference sequence). Trimming removed 8 bases from V and 7 bases from J, with 27 bases in between. The CDR3 is CASGGASGRRTWEQYF. The CDR3 DNA sequence: TGTGCCAGCGGAGGGGCTTCGGGCAGGCGGACCTGGGAGCAGTACTTC.